Shown below are 30 T cell receptor beta chains from a single sample sequenced in a study of T cells in narcolepsy. Assay: immunoSEQ multiplex PCR; the TCRdb copy retains only in-frame clones and omits some. The sample carries about 41,000 clones, about 87% recorded once. What was sequenced was CD45RA- memory CD4+ T cells from PBMCs. All receptors derive from a human donor with narcolepsy.

The rearrangement joins TRBV11-3 to TRBJ2-5, with 7 positions matching TRBD2. Germline-derived CDR1 and CDR2 are SGHNT and YENEEA. CDR3 length equals 15 residues. The V and J ends lost 0 bases and 1 base, in that order; junction bases with no gene match: 2. Here the CDR3 DNA reads TGTGCCAGCAGCTTAGAAACGGGGGGCCAAGAGACCCAGTACTTC. The encoded protein is CASSLETGGQETQYF.

This chain uses TRBV14 with TRBJ1-2; D may be TRBD1 (6 bases). The CDR3 covers 14 residues. V lost 2 bases, J lost 8 bases, and 15 bases lay in between. CDR1 is SGHDN, CDR2 FVKESK, per germline. The CDR3 loop is CASSQPGVAGGYTF. The CDR3 DNA follows: TGTGCCAGCAGCCAACCAGGGGTAGCAGGCGGCTACACCTTC.

This clone was seen only a few times. This sequence joins TRBV13 and TRBJ1-1, with D uncertain. Deletions cut 5 bases from V and 5 bases from J, with 12 bases between. The germline V gene has CDR1 PRHDT and CDR2 FYEKMQ (reference sequence). The CDR3 sequence is 13 residues long. This CDR3 reads CASSLERGTEAFF. The CDR3 nucleotides are TGTGCCAGCAGCCTAGAGCGGGGAACTGAAGCTTTCTTT.

The chain combines TRBV12-5 with TRBJ2-3; TRBD2 matches at 7 bases. Germline CDR1 and CDR2: LGHNT and FRNRAP. V lost 0 bases to trimming and J lost 2 bases; unmatched junction nucleotides: 8. This CDR3 has 17 residues. CDR3 DNA sequence: TGTGCTAGTGGTTTGGTACTGAGGACTAGATCCACAGATACGCAGTATTTT. This codes for CASGLVLRTRSTDTQYF.

This clone was detected only once. The rearrangement links TRBV5-4 to TRBJ2-2; D is undetermined. The germline gives CDR1 SGHNT, CDR2 YYREEE (reference sequence). Trimming removed 4 bases at V and 0 bases at J, with 16 bases between. The length of the CDR3 is 17 residues. This CDR3 is CASSPTDLAANTGELFF. The CDR3 DNA reads TGTGCCAGCAGCCCTACAGATTTGGCCGCGAACACCGGGGAGCTGTTTTTT.

The genes are TRBV27 and TRBJ2-7; the D is unclear. Looked up from germline, CDR1 is MNHEY and CDR2 is SMNVEV (reference sequence). CDR3 length equals 13 residues. Trimming cost V 8 bases and J 0 bases, with 11 bases left between them. CDR3 in amino acids: CASGYTASYEQYF. DNA for the CDR3: TGTGCCAGCGGTTACACAGCCTCCTACGAGCAGTACTTC.

The chain employs TRBV9 and TRBJ1-3; 7 positions agree with TRBD1. In germline, CDR1 is SGDLS, CDR2 YYNGEE. The V and J ends lost 7 bases and 0 bases, in that order; junction bases with no gene match: 4. The CDR3 consists of 14 residues. The CDR3, as DNA: TGTGCCAGCCGCAGGGGGGACTCTGGAAACACCATATATTTT. Translation gives CASRRGDSGNTIYF.

V is TRBV2 and J is TRBJ1-1, with 9 nucleotides matching TRBD1. CDR3 length: 14 residues. Per germline, CDR1 SNHLY and CDR2 FYNNEI. With 6 bases clipped from V and 2 bases from J, the junction kept 4 bases outside the gene matches. The CDR3 protein is CASRQGASNTEAFF. Written as DNA, the CDR3 is TGTGCCAGCAGACAGGGGGCAAGTAACACTGAAGCTTTCTTT.

This chain connects TRBV29-1 to TRBJ2-5, with a possible D match to TRBD1 (5 bases). Deletions cut 6 bases from V and 5 bases from J, with 16 bases between. The CDR3 is 13 residues long. Germline V gene sequence: CDR1 SQVTM, CDR2 ANQGSEA. The CDR3 DNA reads as TGCAGCGTAAGCACAGGACCCCTTGAGACCCAGTACTTC. The encoded protein is CSVSTGPLETQYF.

V usage is TRBV19 and J usage is TRBJ2-7; 10 positions agree with TRBD1. Germline lookup yields CDR1 LNHDA and CDR2 SQIVND (reference sequence). V shed 3 bases, J shed 3 bases, and the junction held 5 bases outside the gene matches. This CDR3 has 15 amino acids. This CDR3 is CASSITGTGDYEQYF. CDR3 nucleotide sequence: TGTGCCAGTAGTATCACCGGGACAGGGGACTACGAGCAGTACTTC.

This clone was observed a few times. The V gene is TRBV29-1, the J gene TRBJ2-5; 9 bases agree with TRBD1. The CDR3 spans 13 residues. Germline CDR1 is SQVTM and CDR2 is ANQGSEA. Germline trimming cut 8 bases from V and 2 bases from J; bases unmatched to any gene: 6. CDR3 DNA: TGCAGCACAAACAGGGGGCGACAAGAGACCCAGTACTTC. It yields the protein CSTNRGRQETQYF.

The DNA of the CDR3 is TGTGCCAGCAGCTTAACGCAGGCCCTCCTCTATGGCTACACCTTC. Its translation: CASSLTQALLYGYTF. The chain recombines TRBV7-2 with TRBJ1-2; D uncertain. This CDR3 is built from 15 residues. Germline V lookup: CDR1 SGHTA, CDR2 FQGNSA. Between the trimmed V and J ends, which lost 2 bases and 4 bases, there was a span of 14 bases.

This sequence joins TRBV6-6 and TRBJ1-2; no clear D gene. This CDR3 has 14 amino acids. Trimming shortened V by 8 bases and J by 3 bases, and 16 bases separated the two germline ends. Germline CDR1 and CDR2: MNHNY and SVGAGI (reference sequence). CDR3 protein: CASCRHLEDYGYTF. CDR3 coding DNA: TGTGCCAGCTGCAGACATCTTGAGGACTATGGCTACACCTTC.

V usage is TRBV2 and J usage is TRBJ2-3, with D perhaps matching TRBD1 or TRBD2 (5 bases each). V was clipped by 7 bases and J by 3 bases, with 11 bases between them. This CDR3 has 13 amino acids. CDR1 is SNHLY, CDR2 FYNNEI, per germline. DNA for the CDR3: TGTGCCAGCAAGGGCGAGGGGACAGATACGCAGTATTTT. This encodes CASKGEGTDTQYF.

The CDR3 sequence is CASSYRGTKIQETQYF. The CDR3 DNA reads as TGTGCCAGCAGCTACAGGGGAACGAAGATTCAAGAGACCCAGTACTTC. The rearrangement uses TRBV25-1 and TRBJ2-5; TRBD1 agrees at 7 bases. Germline assignment: CDR1 MGHDK and CDR2 SYGVNS. The CDR3 extends over 16 amino acids. V lost 6 bases, J lost 2 bases, and 12 bases stayed unmatched.

Concerning this clone itself: A junction boundary mismatches the germline segment, possibly from a read error. The V and J genes are TRBV11-3 and TRBJ2-1, with 14 bases matching TRBD2. Germline loops: CDR1 SGHNT, CDR2 YENEEA. CDR3 size: 14 residues. CDR3 sequence (DNA): TGTGCCAGCAACTTAGGGACTAGCGGGAGTGAGCAGTTCTTC. Protein: CASNLGTSGSEQFF.

The chain is built from TRBV18 and TRBJ1-3; D not resolved. V was clipped by 3 bases and J by 4 bases, with 10 bases between them. Germline V gene lookup returns CDR1 KGHSH and CDR2 LQKENI. This CDR3 spans 14 amino acids. The CDR3 DNA sequence: TGTGCCAGCTCACCGACAACACCCGGAAACACCATATATTTT. Translated: CASSPTTPGNTIYF.

V gene TRBV5-4 combines with J gene TRBJ2-3; no clear D. There are 11 residues in the CDR3. Germline lookup yields CDR1 SGHNT and CDR2 YYREEE (reference sequence). V was cut by 3 bases and J by 7 bases, with 6 bases left in between. CDR3 sequence: CASSSSNTQYF. As DNA, the CDR3 is TGTGCCAGCAGCTCTTCCAATACGCAGTATTTT.

The gene calls are TRBV5-6 and TRBJ2-7; 8 bases map to TRBD1. Germline V CDR1 and CDR2: SGHDT, YYEEEE. This CDR3 region has 17 residues. The V and J ends lost 1 base and 0 bases, in that order; junction bases with no gene match: 9. CDR3 sequence reads: CASSLIPTGAISYEQYF. CDR3 DNA sequence: TGTGCCAGCAGCTTGATACCGACAGGGGCCATCTCCTACGAGCAGTACTTC.

The CDR3 here is CASSPIVGGEETQYF. The CDR3 region has the DNA TGTGCCAGCTCACCTATCGTTGGGGGTGAGGAGACCCAGTACTTC. The chain links TRBV18 to TRBJ2-5; the D call may be TRBD1 or TRBD2 (5 bases each). CDR1 and CDR2 from the germline V gene are KGHSH and LQKENI. With 3 bases removed from V and 5 bases from J, the gap between germline ends came to 16 bases. The CDR3 length is 15 residues.

The chain combines TRBV5-4 with TRBJ2-5; 7 bases map to TRBD1. Unmatched junction bases numbered 8, after V lost 5 bases and J lost 1 base. The length of the CDR3 is 15 residues. The germline CDR1 and CDR2 sequences are SGHNT and YYREEE (reference sequence). The CDR3 spells CASSSGDRAQETQYF. For the CDR3, the DNA is TGTGCCAGCAGTAGTGGAGACAGGGCCCAAGAGACCCAGTACTTC. Complete variable domain (other parts from reference TRBV5-4 and TRBJ2-5): ETGVTQSPTHLIKTRGQQVTLRCSSQSGHNTVSWYQQALGQGPQFIFQYYREEENGRGNFPPRFSGLQFPNYSSELNVNALELDDSALYLCASSSGDRAQETQYFGPGTRLLVL.

The chain employs TRBV9 and TRBJ1-3; 8 bases map to TRBD1. Trimming took 1 base from V and 0 from J; bases not matched to a gene: 15. The CDR3 is 20 residues long. Per germline, CDR1 SGDLS and CDR2 YYNGEE. The CDR3 here is CASSVSTGVPTIFSGNTIYF. Here the CDR3 DNA reads TGTGCCAGCAGCGTATCGACAGGGGTCCCAACCATTTTCTCTGGAAACACCATATATTTT.

This clone was seen only once. The gene calls are TRBV18 and TRBJ2-2; D unclear. This CDR3 is 13 amino acids long. The V gene lost 2 bases and the J gene lost 5 bases, with 6 bases spanning the gap. CDR1 is KGHSH, CDR2 LQKENI, per germline. CDR3 amino acids: CASSPGSTGELFF. CDR3 in DNA: TGTGCCAGCTCACCAGGGTCTACCGGGGAGCTGTTTTTT.

The chain employs TRBV5-1 and TRBJ2-1; TRBD2 matches 7 bases. The CDR3 sequence is 14 residues long. Trimming removed 0 bases from V and 5 bases from J; junction bases left unmatched: 2. Looked up from germline, CDR1 is SGHRS and CDR2 is YFSETQ. CDR3 nucleotides: TGCGCCAGCAGCTTGGACGGGGGGAACAATGAGCAGTTCTTC. Residues: CASSLDGGNNEQFF.

This clone showed up just once. The chain joins TRBV7-2 to TRBJ2-2; 11 nucleotides match TRBD1. The CDR3 has 14 amino acids. Germline V gives CDR1 SGHTA, CDR2 FQGNSA. Losses at the gene ends were 4 bases for V and 6 bases for J; bases not matched to a gene: 1. CDR3 residues: CASSWGQGAGELFF. As DNA, the CDR3 is TGTGCCAGCAGCTGGGGACAGGGGGCCGGGGAGCTGTTTTTT.

This chain links TRBV5-1 with TRBJ2-1, with 10 bases matching TRBD2. There are 15 residues in the CDR3. With 2 bases clipped from V and 5 bases from J, the junction kept 4 bases outside the gene matches. From germline, CDR1 is SGHRS and CDR2 YFSETQ. CDR3 region: CASSLNLAGDNEQFF. CDR3 bases: TGCGCCAGCAGCTTAAACCTAGCGGGAGACAATGAGCAGTTCTTC.

This clone was counted once. The chain carries TRBV5-6 and TRBJ1-2; D unclear. The germline V gene has CDR1 SGHDT and CDR2 YYEEEE. With 4 bases removed from V and 4 bases from J, the gap between germline ends came to 11 bases. The CDR3 totals 13 residues. The CDR3 region is CASSPRGGYGYTF. CDR3 DNA: TGTGCCAGCAGCCCCCGGGGAGGCTATGGCTACACCTTC. The full variable domain, in which reference TRBV5-6 and TRBJ1-2 provide the parts outside the CDR3, is DAGVTQSPTHLIKTRGQQVTLRCSPKSGHDTVSWYQQALGQGPQFIFQYYEEEERQRGNFPDRFSGHQFPNYSSELNVNALLLGDSALYLCASSPRGGYGYTFGSGTRLTVV.

V gene TRBV7-9 combines with J gene TRBJ1-2, with 8 bases aligning to TRBD1. Trimming removed 5 bases from V and 7 bases from J; junction bases left unmatched: 6. The CDR3 runs 13 residues. CDR1 is SEHNR, CDR2 FQNEAQ, per germline (reference sequence). The CDR3: CASSLDRASGYTF. DNA of the CDR3: TGTGCCAGCAGCCTGGACAGGGCGAGTGGCTACACCTTC. The complete variable domain, with remaining parts taken from reference TRBV7-9 and TRBJ1-2, reads DTGVSQNPRHKITKRGQNVTFRCDPISEHNRLYWYRQTLGQGPEFLTYFQNEAQLEKSRLLSDRFSAERPKGSFSTLEIQRTEQGDSAMYLCASSLDRASGYTFGSGTRLTVV.

The chain combines TRBV6-6 with TRBJ1-3, with D maybe TRBD1 (6 bases). V was cut by 5 bases and J by 4 bases, with 9 bases left in between. Looked up from germline, CDR1 is MNHNY and CDR2 is SVGAGI (reference sequence). The CDR3 is 13 residues long. Here the CDR3 DNA reads TGTGCCAGCAGTAGGGGGGACGGAAACACCATATATTTT. It translates to CASSRGDGNTIYF.

This rearrangement joins TRBV11-1 to TRBJ1-1, with D hard to call. V was shortened by 1 base and J by 3 bases, with 9 bases between the two germline ends. This CDR3 has 14 residues. Germline V gene sequence: CDR1 SGHAT, CDR2 FQDESV (reference sequence). The CDR3 sequence is CASSLGSRYTEAFF. The CDR3 nucleotides are TGTGCCAGCAGCTTAGGGAGCCGGTACACTGAAGCTTTCTTT.